This passage covers 14 T cell receptor beta chains from one sample sequenced in a study of vaccination and CD4 T cells after COVID-19. For these receptors, no antigen is known. Sample treatment: roughly 10-day PBMC culture with coronavirus spike peptide pools or control peptides (ViraFEST assay). Researchers used the Oncomine TCR Beta short-read assay to sequence DNA from cultured CD4+ T cells. TCRdb called the PCR reads again in MiXCR, with one record for every CDR3 protein. The table has about 9,700 distinct CDR3 sequences, roughly 50% seen once; the top ten hold 20%. Sequenced sample: CD4+ T cells from blood, cultured in vitro. These receptors came from a human donor who had recovered from COVID-19.

The gene calls are TRBV21-1 and TRBJ1-2; no DNA check was done on the table's D call, TRBD1. TRBV21-1 is assigned pseudogene status. This CDR3 contains 14 residues. CDR3 sequence: CASSVLWTPSGYTF. The CDR3, as DNA: TGTGCCAGCAGCGTTTTATGGACACCCTCTGGCTACACCTTC.

The rearrangement links TRBV7-2 to TRBJ2-1; tentative D call: TRBD2 (6 bases). V was cut by 3 bases and J by 7 bases, with 13 bases left in between. Germline V gene lookup returns CDR1 SGHTA and CDR2 FQGNSA. The length of the CDR3 is 14 residues. CDR3 in amino acids: CASSFSRSGNEQFF. The CDR3 nucleotides are TGTGCCAGCAGCTTTTCACGGAGCGGGAATGAGCAGTTCTTC.

CDR3 sequence reads: CSAQYTHTDTQYF. The CDR3, as DNA: TGCAGTGCCCAATATACACACACAGATACGCAGTATTTT. V is TRBV20-1 and J is TRBJ2-3, with D uncertain. Germline V lookup: CDR1 DFQATT, CDR2 SNEGSKA (reference sequence). V shed 6 bases and J shed 2 bases, with 12 bases lying between them. The CDR3 runs 13 residues.

The genes are TRBV6-1 and TRBJ1-6; 7 bases map to TRBD1. Germline loops: CDR1 MNHNS, CDR2 SASEGT. This CDR3 is 14 amino acids long. J was trimmed by 7 bases and V by 6 bases; bases with no gene match: 6. Here the CDR3 reads CASSKGQRNSPLHF. The CDR3 DNA sequence: TGTGCCAGCAGCAAGGGACAGAGGAATTCACCCCTCCACTTT.

This sequence joins TRBV7-2 and TRBJ2-7; maybe TRBD1 (5 bases). CDR3 length: 13 residues. Germline V CDR1 and CDR2: SGHTA, FQGNSA. V gave up 5 bases and J gave up 1 base, with 9 bases separating them. The CDR3 region has the DNA TGTGCCAGCAGCCTTCGACAGTCCTACGAGCAGTACTTC. Translated, it gives CASSLRQSYEQYF. The whole variable domain, filled in from reference TRBV7-2 and TRBJ2-7, reads GAGVSQSPSNKVTEKGKDVELRCDPISGHTALYWYRQSLGQGLEFLIYFQGNSAPDKSGLPSDRFSAERTGGSVSTLTIQRTQQEDSAVYLCASSLRQSYEQYFGPGTRLTVT.

The chain has TRBV19 and TRBJ1-2; D may be TRBD1 (5 bases). Trimming removed 7 bases at V and 3 bases at J, with 15 bases between. CDR3 length equals 14 residues. CDR1 LNHDA and CDR2 SQIVND come from the germline V gene (reference sequence). CDR3 DNA sequence: TGTGCCAGTAACCTGCGGGGCAGGGACTATGGCTACACCTTC. It encodes CASNLRGRDYGYTF.

This clonotype was counted only a few times. CDR3 nucleotide sequence: TGTGCCAGCAGCACAGGGGCGAGGGGGCAGCCCCAGCATTTT. This gives the protein CASSTGARGQPQHF. The chain employs TRBV2 and TRBJ1-5; TRBD1 aligns across 7 bases. Trimming removed 6 bases from V and 7 bases from J; junction bases left unmatched: 9. Germline lookup yields CDR1 SNHLY and CDR2 FYNNEI. The CDR3 sequence is 14 residues long.

The chain uses TRBV5-1 and TRBJ1-4; unclear D gene. Germline V gene lookup returns CDR1 SGHRS and CDR2 YFSETQ. V shed 0 bases and J shed 2 bases, with 5 bases lying between them. The CDR3 runs to 14 residues. CDR3 residues: CASSLGTTNEKLFF. The CDR3 nucleotides read TGCGCCAGCAGCTTGGGCACGACTAATGAAAAACTGTTTTTT.

V usage is TRBV12-3 or TRBV12-4 and J usage is TRBJ1-5; D may be TRBD1 (5 bases). This CDR3 has 17 residues. Trimming took 1 base from V and 0 from J, leaving 13 bases between them. CDR3 amino acids: CASSLEGSRRSNQPQHF. CDR3 nucleotide sequence: TGTGCCAGCAGTTTAGAGGGGAGCCGACGTAGCAATCAGCCCCAGCATTTT.

V usage is TRBV6-1 and J usage is TRBJ2-2; TRBD2 matches at 11 bases. From germline, CDR1 is MNHNS and CDR2 SASEGT. V dropped 0 bases and J dropped 6; count of bases not matched to a gene: 0. The CDR3 consists of 15 residues. The CDR3 here is CASSEASGGAGELFF. The CDR3 DNA is TGTGCCAGCAGTGAAGCTAGCGGGGGGGCCGGGGAGCTGTTTTTT.

This sequence joins TRBV7-2 and TRBJ1-1, with a tentative D call TRBD1 (5 bases). CDR3 length equals 13 residues. Trimming cost V 1 base and J 4 bases, with 7 bases left between them. Germline V gene lookup returns CDR1 SGHTA and CDR2 FQGNSA. The CDR3 sequence is CASSLGQGTEAFF. DNA for the CDR3: TGTGCCAGCAGCTTAGGGCAGGGCACTGAAGCTTTCTTT.

The rearrangement joins TRBV30 to TRBJ1-6, with 7 bases aligning to TRBD1. Germline CDR1 GTSNPN, CDR2 SVGIG (reference sequence). Losses at the gene ends were 0 bases for V and 5 bases for J; bases not matched to a gene: 4. The CDR3 consists of 15 residues. CDR3 in DNA: TGTGCCTGGAGTGTCCTACAGGGGAATAATTCACCCCTCCACTTT. Translating gives CAWSVLQGNNSPLHF.

The rearrangement joins TRBV7-3 to TRBJ2-5; tentative D call: TRBD1 (6 bases). This CDR3 is 14 amino acids long. Trimming took 3 bases from V and 5 from J, leaving 13 bases between them. CDR1 SGHTA and CDR2 FQGTGA come from the germline V gene. The DNA of the CDR3 is TGTGCCAGCAGCTTGATCCCAGGGGCGGAGACCCAGTACTTC. Translated: CASSLIPGAETQYF.

The chain combines TRBV6-2 or TRBV6-3 with TRBJ2-6; the D is unclear. Trimming took 6 bases from V and 1 from J, leaving 16 bases between them. This CDR3 has 17 residues. Germline V gives CDR1 MNHEY, CDR2 SVGEGT. This CDR3 reads CASSPLGIGSGANVLTF. The DNA for the CDR3 is TGTGCCAGCAGCCCCTTGGGAATAGGATCTGGGGCCAACGTCCTGACTTTC.